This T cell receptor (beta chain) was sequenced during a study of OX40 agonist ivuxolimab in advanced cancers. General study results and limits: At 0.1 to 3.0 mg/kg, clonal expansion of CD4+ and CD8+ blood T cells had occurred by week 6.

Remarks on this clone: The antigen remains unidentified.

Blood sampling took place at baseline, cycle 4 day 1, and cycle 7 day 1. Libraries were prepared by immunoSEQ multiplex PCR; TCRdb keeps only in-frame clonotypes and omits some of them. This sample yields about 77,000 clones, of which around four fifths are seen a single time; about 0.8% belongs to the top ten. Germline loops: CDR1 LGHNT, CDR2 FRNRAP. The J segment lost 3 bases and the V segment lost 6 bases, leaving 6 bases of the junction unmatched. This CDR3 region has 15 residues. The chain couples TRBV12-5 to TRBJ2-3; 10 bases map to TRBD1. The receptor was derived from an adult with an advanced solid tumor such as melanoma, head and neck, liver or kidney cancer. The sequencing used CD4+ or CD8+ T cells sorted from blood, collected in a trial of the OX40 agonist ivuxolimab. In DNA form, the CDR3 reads TGTGCTAGTGGCCCAGACAGGGGGCGGACAGATACGCAGTATTTT. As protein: CASGPDRGRTDTQYF.